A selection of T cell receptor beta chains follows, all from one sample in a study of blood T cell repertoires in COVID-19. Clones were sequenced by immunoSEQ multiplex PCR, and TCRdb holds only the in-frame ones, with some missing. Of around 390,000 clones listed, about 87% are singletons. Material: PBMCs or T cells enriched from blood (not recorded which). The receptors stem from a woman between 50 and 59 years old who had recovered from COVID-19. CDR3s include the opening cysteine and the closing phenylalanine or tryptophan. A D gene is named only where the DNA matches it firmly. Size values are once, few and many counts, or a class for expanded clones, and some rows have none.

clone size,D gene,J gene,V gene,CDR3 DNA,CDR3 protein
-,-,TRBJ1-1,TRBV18,TGTGCCAGCTCACCCCCGGGACTCCAGAACACTGAAGCTTTCTTT,CASSPPGLQNTEAFF
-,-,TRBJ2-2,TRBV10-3,TGTGCCACCCAATCCATTTCGAACACCGGGGAGCTGTTTTTT,CATQSISNTGELFF
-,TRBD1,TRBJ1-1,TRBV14,TGTGCCAGCAGCCCCCTCCGGGGGACAGGGATCACTGAAGCTTTCTTT,CASSPLRGTGITEAFF
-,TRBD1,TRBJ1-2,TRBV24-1,TGTGCCACCAGTGGATGGACTGGACAGGGGAACTATGGCTACACCTTC,CATSGWTGQGNYGYTF
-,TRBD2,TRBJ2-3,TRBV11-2,TGTGCCAGCAGCCCGACTAGCGGGGGGGCCATACGCAAGTATTTT,CASSPTSGGAIRKYF
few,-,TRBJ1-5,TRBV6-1,TGTGCCAGCAGTGATTTTAGAGGATCAAATCAGCCCCAGCATTTT,CASSDFRGSNQPQHF
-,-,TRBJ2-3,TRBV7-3,TGTGCCAGCAGTCGGACTCGGAATACAGATACGCAGTATTTT,CASSRTRNTDTQYF
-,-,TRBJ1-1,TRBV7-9,TGTGCCAGCAGCTTCTATGCGGGCCGGATGAACACTGAAGCTTTCTTT,CASSFYAGRMNTEAFF
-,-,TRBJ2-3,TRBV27,TGTGCCAGCAGTTTAGGTCGGGGTGAGGTAACAGATACGCAGTATTTT,CASSLGRGEVTDTQYF
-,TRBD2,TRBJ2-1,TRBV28,TGTGCCAGCGTAGAGCGGGGGGTAAGTGAGCAGTTCTTC,CASVERGVSEQFF
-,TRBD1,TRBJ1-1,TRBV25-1,TGTGCCACGACTGGGACAGGGCGGACCACTGAAGCTTTCTTT,CATTGTGRTTEAFF
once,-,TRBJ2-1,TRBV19,TGTGCCAGTAGTATAGGGACTCGACACTACAATGAGCAGTTCTTC,CASSIGTRHYNEQFF
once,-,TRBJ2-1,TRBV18,TGTGCCAGCGGGGGCGATGAGCAGTTCTTC,CASGGDEQFF
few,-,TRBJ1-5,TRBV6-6,TGTGCCAGCAGTCGCCTCGGGGGGCCTTATAGCAATCAGCCCCAGCATTTT,CASSRLGGPYSNQPQHF
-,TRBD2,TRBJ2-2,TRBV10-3,TGTGCCATCAGTGAGGTCGGCGGCGGGGGCACCGGGGAGCTGTTTTTT,CAISEVGGGGTGELFF
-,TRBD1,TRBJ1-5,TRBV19,TGTGCCAGTAGTATAGATAAAAAACAGGGGGGGTATAGCAATCAGCCCCAGCATTTT,CASSIDKKQGGYSNQPQHF
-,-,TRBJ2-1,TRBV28,TGTGCCAGCAGTTTACCCGCTCGGAATGAGCAGTTCTTC,CASSLPARNEQFF